This TCR beta chain was sequenced during a study of TIL therapy for anti-PD-1-resistant metastatic lung cancer (dated by TCRdb to about 2021). Study-level background: Tumors were harvested prior to any PD-1/PD-L1 blockade, after which nivolumab was administered to patients, and lymphodepletion, expanded TIL infusion and IL-2 were given to patients who progressed. The cohort was composed predominantly of lung adenocarcinoma, with a handful of EGFR-mutant and two ALK-rearranged tumors included, and half of patients were identified as current or former smokers. A median non-synonymous tumor mutation burden of under 1.9 mutations per megabase was determined across the cohort by whole-exome sequencing. A median age of about 59 years (range about 38-85) and a median tumor PD-L1 proportion score of roughly 5.4% were recorded among enrolled patients. Clonotypes were tracked across tumor, expanded TIL product and serial blood samples by T cell receptor beta sequencing of tumor and peripheral blood.

Trimming takes 6 bases from V and 6 bases from J, and the germline ends sit 8 bases apart. Inclusive of the bounding cysteine and phenylalanine, the CDR3 is 12 residues long. Only the CDR3 part of the read is kept: 36 bases, read in frame from the first base. For CDR1 and CDR2, the germline V gene (reference sequence) lists MNHEY and SMNVEV. On the study overall, not on this receptor specifically: The baseline peripheral repertoire was partially replaced by infused TIL clonotypes, which then decayed over months, and no apparent association between persistence and response was found. The study protocol defined all tumor marker inferences as exploratory. Generalizability was limited because the cohort was highly selected, with more treatment-naive, never-smoker and oncogene-addicted patients included than is typical.

The immunoSEQ v3 hsTCRB kit was used to amplify TCR beta CDR3 regions from genomic DNA through bias-controlled multiplex PCR. TCR libraries were sequenced on an Illumina NextSeq 500 to some 1.8 million read pairs for survey level or roughly 5-6.5 million for deep level. The original methods were these. V, D and J genes were assigned, non-productive sequences were removed, and clonality was reported by immunoSEQ Analyzer software. Repertoires were compared by productive Simpson clonality and by the Morisita overlap index of productive TRB rearrangements between infused TIL and blood. The absolute count of a clonotype in blood was estimated by multiplying the lymphocyte count by the CD3+ fraction and by the productive frequency of the clone. In TCRdb, the immuneACCESS table is reduced to in-frame sequences with V and J assigned. These tables do not hold every clone; where another copy was compared, an unresolved V gene accounts for under half, and the others remain unexplained. The V and J calls and the clone size are those of that table, but D and trimming were determined from the DNA. The sample profile shows about 36,000 clones; around four fifths of them were found once. Clones ranked in the top ten supply under 7% of the sample.

The time point label, as the study defines it: pre-treatment sample, taken before nivolumab and TIL therapy. A phase I trial run at two centers enrolled adults with stage 4 NSCLC between October 2017 and 2020. Samples were obtained from a single-arm, open-label phase I trial in which tumor-infiltrating lymphocyte therapy with nivolumab was evaluated in advanced non-small cell lung cancer. Mononuclear cells from blood collected in EDTA tubes were isolated on a Ficoll gradient and snap-frozen as pellets, and DNA was then extracted using a Qiagen mini-prep kit. This clone was seen once. The target of this receptor is not known. No quality values exist for individual bases; no much larger clone is one base distant.

This clonotype was sampled from a person between 25 and 80 years old with non-small cell lung cancer. The sample in question was blood, obtained at baseline. Here the chain combines TRBV27 and TRBJ2-2; the D segment cannot be called with confidence. The nucleotide sequence is TGTGCCAGCAGATTCGGGCCCGGGGAGCTGTTTTTT. This gives the protein CASRFGPGELFF.